Shown below are 18 T cell receptor beta chains from a single sample sequenced in a study of blood T cells in healthy people across ages. Primers used in a second PCR of about 7 to 12 cycles were a sample-barcoded 5' primer and a J-beta primer mix. TCRdb independently ran MiXCR on the 5' RACE reads; one entry per CDR3 protein. The sample has 700,000 to 850,000 distinct CDR3 sequences, 35% to 40% seen once. The sample consisted of blood. These TCRs come from a man between 18 and 35 years old in good health.

The CDR3 DNA follows: TGTGCCAGCAGTTTAGGTCCGGGCCTAACCTATAATTCACCCCTCCACTTT. Amino acids: CASSLGPGLTYNSPLHF. V is TRBV12-3 or TRBV12-4 and J is TRBJ1-6; the D is unclear. The germline V and J ends were trimmed by 1 base and 2 bases, with 12 bases remaining between them. The CDR3 has 17 amino acids.

The chain uses TRBV7-2 and TRBJ2-5; D remains ambiguous. V was clipped by 1 base and J by 2 bases, with 8 bases between them. Germline CDR1 SGHTA, CDR2 FQGNSA. CDR3 length equals 14 residues. CDR3 coding DNA: TGTGCCAGCAGCTTAGTTTCATTTCAAGAGACCCAGTACTTC. It yields the protein CASSLVSFQETQYF.

This clonotype was found once. The chain carries TRBV12-3 or TRBV12-4 and TRBJ2-5; 8 bases line up with TRBD1. Germline trimming cut 5 bases from V and 8 bases from J; bases unmatched to any gene: 7. This CDR3 is 13 amino acids long. The CDR3 coding sequence is TGTGCCAGCAGTGAGGGACAGGCCCGAACCCAGTACTTC. Amino acid sequence: CASSEGQARTQYF.

CDR3 sequence (DNA): TGTGCCAGCAGTTCCCCAACCACAGGGAGCGCCACTGAAGCTTTCTTT. Translated, it gives CASSSPTTGSATEAFF. The rearrangement links TRBV27 to TRBJ1-1; TRBD1 is a possible D gene (6 bases). V lost 4 bases, J lost 4 bases, and 19 bases lay in between. Per the germline V gene, CDR1 is MNHEY and CDR2 is SMNVEV (reference sequence). The CDR3 totals 16 residues.

As to this clonotype: The junction differs from germline at one of its ends, possibly a read error. The chain is built from TRBV12-3 or TRBV12-4 and TRBJ2-6; D is perhaps TRBD2 (5 bases). The CDR3 runs 18 residues. The CDR3 loop reads CAGSLAWERPSGANVLTF. In nucleotides, the CDR3 is TGTGCCGGCAGTTTGGCTTGGGAGCGACCCTCTGGGGCCAACGTCCTGACTTTC.

V is TRBV20-1 and J is TRBJ1-4, with 9 bases identical to TRBD1. CDR3 length: 15 amino acids. Germline V CDR1 and CDR2: DFQATT, SNEGSKA (reference sequence). J was trimmed by 5 bases and V by 7 bases; bases with no gene match: 11. CDR3 residues: CSGNIWTGDNEKLFF. CDR3 nucleotide sequence: TGCAGTGGTAACATTTGGACAGGGGACAATGAAAAACTGTTTTTT.

The V gene is TRBV13, the J gene TRBJ2-1, with 10 bases matching TRBD2. CDR3 size: 16 residues. Trimming removed 4 bases from V and 8 bases from J; junction bases left unmatched: 11. CDR1 and CDR2 (germline): PRHDT, FYEKMQ (reference sequence). CDR3: CASSSIFSGGPHEQFF. The CDR3 DNA follows: TGTGCCAGCAGCTCGATTTTTAGCGGGGGGCCCCATGAGCAGTTCTTC.

On this clonotype itself: It may be a read error: a sequence one base away is much more abundant. This sequence joins TRBV7-2 and TRBJ1-1; D gene ambiguous. The CDR3 consists of 13 residues. CDR1 is SGHTA and CDR2 is FQGNSA in the germline V gene. CDR3 bases: TGTGCCAGCAGCATAACCGGTGGCACTGAAGTTTTCTTT. Protein sequence: CASSITGGTEVFF.

The chain uses TRBV7-2 and TRBJ2-3; D ambiguous. Germline CDR1 SGHTA, CDR2 FQGNSA. This CDR3 contains 17 residues. Trimming removed 2 bases from V and 4 bases from J, with 19 bases in between. The CDR3 DNA is TGTGCCAGCAGCTTAACTATTCCATCCCCCCTTCCAGATACGCAGTATTTT. Its translation is CASSLTIPSPLPDTQYF.

This clonotype has more than one count but fewer than ten. The CDR3 region is CASSEEWPDTQYF. CDR3 nucleotides: TGCGCCAGCAGCGAGGAATGGCCAGATACGCAGTATTTT. This chain links TRBV5-1 with TRBJ2-3; D gene unclear. This CDR3 has 13 amino acids. V dropped 4 bases and J dropped 4 bases, with 10 bases sitting between them. Germline V gene data show CDR1 as SGHRS and CDR2 as YFSETQ.

There are a few counts of this clonotype. This chain uses TRBV10-3 with TRBJ2-1; D is unresolved. The CDR3 is 12 amino acids. The V gene's germline CDR1 is ENHRY and CDR2 SYGVKD. Trimming pared 8 bases from V and 9 bases from J, leaving 14 bases between. The DNA of the CDR3 is TGTGCCATCGTCGGTGGGGTCGGTGAGCAGTTCTTC. As protein: CAIVGGVGEQFF.

To note about this clonotype: A read error may explain this, as a much larger clone is one base away. This chain uses TRBV29-1 with TRBJ2-1; 8 bases map to TRBD2. Germline CDR1 reads SQVTM; CDR2 reads ANQGSEA. CDR3 size: 14 residues. CDR3 sequence (DNA): TGCAGAGTTGAAGAAGCGGGGGCCGACAATGAGCAGTTCTTC. Its translation: CRVEEAGADNEQFF.

The gene calls are TRBV10-3 and TRBJ2-1, with 7 positions matching TRBD2. Germline trimming cut 7 bases from V and 1 base from J; bases unmatched to any gene: 7. Germline V gives CDR1 ENHRY, CDR2 SYGVKD. This CDR3 contains 15 residues. The CDR3 nucleotides read TGTGCCATCACCGCGGGACTACAATCCTACAATGAGCAGTTCTTC. Amino acid sequence: CAITAGLQSYNEQFF.

This clonotype has a handful of counts. The chain joins TRBV20-1 to TRBJ1-1; TRBD1 is a possible D gene (6 bases). Per the germline V gene, CDR1 is DFQATT and CDR2 is SNEGSKA (reference sequence). Trimming left V 3 bases short and J 8 bases short, with 13 bases between. CDR3 length: 12 residues. CDR3 sequence (DNA): TGCAGTGCTAGGAGGGGGGATTTCGAAGCTTTCTTT. This translates into CSARRGDFEAFF.

This clonotype showed up just a few times. The V gene is TRBV12-3 or TRBV12-4, the J gene TRBJ1-5; the D gene is possibly TRBD1 (6 bases). Trimming removed 1 base at V and 9 bases at J, with 13 bases between. The CDR3 spans 14 residues. The CDR3 protein is CASSLGGPHRPQHF. For the CDR3, the DNA is TGTGCCAGCAGTTTAGGGGGGCCTCATAGGCCCCAGCATTTT.

This clonotype has ten or more counts. The chain uses TRBV4-2 and TRBJ2-1; tentatively, D is TRBD1 (6 bases). CDR3 length equals 12 residues. V gave up 4 bases and J gave up 8 bases, with 9 bases separating them. The germline gives CDR1 LGHNA, CDR2 YNFKEQ. The DNA of the CDR3 is TGTGCCAGCAGCCGGGACACCCATGAGCAGTTCTTC. It is translated as CASSRDTHEQFF.

The chain is built from TRBV7-8 and TRBJ2-1; D may be TRBD1 (5 bases). V gave up 5 bases and J gave up 6 bases, with 11 bases separating them. The germline gives CDR1 SGHVS, CDR2 FQNEAQ. The CDR3 covers 13 residues. This CDR3 is CASSNTGSNEQFF. CDR3 DNA: TGTGCCAGCAGCAATACAGGATCCAATGAGCAGTTCTTC.

The chain joins TRBV20-1 to TRBJ2-7; D call uncertain. CDR1 DFQATT and CDR2 SNEGSKA come from the germline V gene (reference sequence). The CDR3 consists of 12 residues. CDR3 in amino acids: CSAGQRTYEQYF. The CDR3 DNA is TGCAGCGCTGGGCAGCGCACCTACGAGCAGTACTTC.